A selection of T cell receptor beta chains follows, all from one sample in a study of blood T cells in healthy people across ages. Using its own MiXCR run on the 5' RACE reads, TCRdb lists one record per CDR3 protein. The repertoire consists of 1.8 million or so distinct CDR3 sequences, with about 39% occurring once and the leading ten covering 20% to 25%. Material: blood. All receptors come from a human donor in good health. CDR3s include the opening cysteine and the closing phenylalanine or tryptophan. Each record gives: CDR3 length, J gene, D gene, V gene, clone size, CDR3 protein, CDR3 DNA. A D gene is named only where the DNA matches it firmly. Not all rows give a size; the values are once, few, many and, for expanded clones, a class.

16 TRBJ1-2 . TRBV7-8 . CASSLGEGNSNYGYTF TGTGCCAGCAGCTTAGGAGAAGGCAACTCTAACTATGGCTACACCTTC
13 TRBJ2-7 . TRBV5-1 . CASMGDRSYEQYF TGCGCCAGCATGGGGGACCGATCCTACGAGCAGTACTTC
14 TRBJ2-7 TRBD1 TRBV5-1 . CASSNWTGLGEQYF TGCGCCAGCAGCAACTGGACAGGGTTGGGCGAGCAGTACTTC
12 TRBJ2-1 . TRBV6-2/TRBV6-3 few CASDIPPGNKFF TGTGCCAGCGACATCCCCCCAGGGAATAAGTTCTTC
16 TRBJ2-1 . TRBV5-1 few CASSLVTFGSYNEQFF TGCGCCAGCAGCTTGGTAACCTTCGGATCCTACAATGAGCAGTTCTTC
17 TRBJ2-7 TRBD2 TRBV7-3 few CASSFTSGGAPSYEQYF TGTGCCAGCAGCTTTACTAGCGGGGGGGCTCCCTCCTACGAGCAGTACTTC
16 TRBJ2-3 . TRBV29-1 many CSAEGAGERYTDTQYF TGCAGCGCCGAAGGGGCAGGAGAGAGGTACACAGATACGCAGTATTTT
15 TRBJ1-4 . TRBV27 few CASYAGRGQNEKLFF TGTGCCAGTTATGCCGGCAGGGGCCAAAATGAAAAACTGTTTTTT
12 TRBJ2-5 . TRBV3-1 . CASSPIAGGQYF TGTGCCAGCAGCCCCATCGCTGGGGGCCAGTACTTC
12 TRBJ1-6 . TRBV11-2 . CASTRQNSPLHF TGTGCCAGCACAAGACAAAATTCACCCCTCCACTTT
13 TRBJ2-7 TRBD1 TRBV10-3 . CAINRDRTHEQYF TGTGCCATCAATAGGGACAGAACCCACGAGCAGTACTTC
15 TRBJ2-1 TRBD1 TRBV6-1 . CASAPRTGGYNEQFF TGTGCCAGCGCACCCCGGACAGGGGGCTACAATGAGCAGTTCTTC
15 TRBJ2-5 TRBD2 TRBV5-4 . CASSPEAGPRETQYF TGTGCCAGCAGCCCTGAAGCGGGGCCTCGGGAGACCCAGTACTTC
13 TRBJ2-5 . TRBV12-3/TRBV12-4 many CASSLLRGETQYF TGTGCCAGCAGCCTTTTGCGGGGAGAGACCCAGTACTTC
15 TRBJ1-2 . TRBV21-1 . CASSTYRGTNYGYTF TGTGCCAGCAGTACATACAGGGGAACTAACTATGGCTACACCTTC
13 TRBJ2-5 TRBD1 TRBV6-6 many CARLGQDKETQYF TGTGCCAGGCTAGGACAGGACAAAGAGACCCAGTACTTC
14 TRBJ2-1 . TRBV2 . CASRGQIRGGGQFF TGTGCCAGCAGAGGACAAATACGGGGTGGTGGGCAGTTCTTC
13 TRBJ1-1 . TRBV20-1 . CSAGQELGTEAFF TGCAGTGCTGGGCAAGAGTTGGGCACTGAAGCTTTCTTT
16 TRBJ2-1 . TRBV29-1 . CSVDTRAASSYNEQFF TGCAGCGTGGATACACGGGCAGCGAGCTCCTACAATGAGCAGTTCTTC
15 TRBJ1-1 . TRBV10-3 . CAISDPGQGNTEAFF TGTGCCATCAGTGACCCGGGGCAGGGGAACACTGAAGCTTTCTTT
14 TRBJ1-6 . TRBV28 . CASSFESYNSPLHF TGTGCCAGCAGTTTTGAGTCCTATAATTCACCCCTCCACTTT
15 TRBJ1-5 . TRBV12-3/TRBV12-4 . CASSFSGPTNQPQHF TGTGCCAGCAGTTTTTCAGGACCGACAAATCAGCCCCAGCATTTT
13 TRBJ1-1 TRBD1 TRBV15 . CATSRGQGAEAFF TGTGCCACCAGCAGAGGACAGGGGGCTGAAGCTTTCTTT
14 TRBJ2-3 . TRBV20-1 . CSANLDGRPDTQYF TGCAGTGCCAACTTAGATGGAAGGCCAGATACGCAGTATTTT
19 TRBJ2-7 . TRBV7-2 . CASSLVISSGGPSAGEQYF TGTGCCAGCAGCTTAGTAATTAGTAGTGGGGGACCCTCCGCGGGGGAGCAGTACTTC
17 TRBJ1-2 TRBD1 TRBV5-4 . CASSGRDRHQFLYGYTF TGTGCCAGCAGCGGGAGGGACAGGCATCAATTCCTCTATGGCTACACCTTC